The T cell receptor (beta chain) described here comes from a study of CD8 T cells in ankylosing spondylitis. Study observations and caveats: Blood of patients with ankylosing spondylitis appeared to be characterized by a TCR beta motif of several highly homologous variants. The clones that were linked to disease were reported to be significantly enriched in matched synovial fluid samples from ankylosing spondylitis patients.

TCRdb re-called the 5' RACE reads through MiXCR, storing one row per CDR3 protein. The sample records over 600,000 distinct CDR3 sequences, under 20% being singletons. This clonotype was counted ten times or more. Its antigen is undetermined. This receptor was identified in a male donor with ankylosing spondylitis. The material sequenced was blood, either unsorted or a sorted T cell fraction (not recorded which).

CDR3 DNA: TGCGCCAGCAGCACCGGACTAGCGGGGTCAGCCGAGACCCAGTACTTC. Translating gives CASSTGLAGSAETQYF. This chain joins TRBV5-1 and TRBJ2-5; 12 positions agree with TRBD2. With 4 bases clipped from V and 5 bases from J, the junction kept 9 bases outside the gene matches. This CDR3 spans 16 amino acids. Germline CDR1 and CDR2: SGHRS and YFSETQ.